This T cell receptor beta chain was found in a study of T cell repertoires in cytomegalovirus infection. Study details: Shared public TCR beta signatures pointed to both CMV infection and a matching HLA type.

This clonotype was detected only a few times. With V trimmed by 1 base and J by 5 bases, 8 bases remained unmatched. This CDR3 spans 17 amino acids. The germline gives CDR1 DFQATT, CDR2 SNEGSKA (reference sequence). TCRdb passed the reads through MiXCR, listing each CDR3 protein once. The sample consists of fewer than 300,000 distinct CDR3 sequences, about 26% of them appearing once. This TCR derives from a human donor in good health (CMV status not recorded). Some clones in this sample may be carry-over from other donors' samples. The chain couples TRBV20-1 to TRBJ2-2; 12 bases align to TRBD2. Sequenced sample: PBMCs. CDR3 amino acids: CSARGLAGARGTGELFF. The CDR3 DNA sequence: TGCAGTGCTAGAGGACTAGCGGGGGCCCGAGGGACCGGGGAGCTGTTTTTT.